The subject of this entry is one TCR beta chain. This clonotype was counted many times. Its antigen has not been determined. No quality values exist for individual bases; no much larger clone is one base distant. What the treatment or condition label conveys for this sample: allogeneic hematopoietic cell transplantation with graft depleted of TCRalphabeta T cells and CD19 B cells. TCRalphabeta/CD19-depleted allogeneic hematopoietic cell grafts were given to the transplant recipients, all of whom were children. The method was PCR. The run used an Illumina HiSeq 2500. TCR libraries were prepared with molecular barcoding, using unique molecular identifiers to normalize TCRbeta repertoire quantification. The public reads were reprocessed in TCRdb via fastp at Q25 and MiXCR, keeping in-frame beta chains. Rows merge per CDR3 protein into single entries with the most common DNA and genes. This sample lists some 150,000 distinct CDR3 sequences; about 9% were detected once. Around 18% of the sample rests with the top ten.

The entry originates in a study of T-cell reconstitution after alpha-beta-depleted transplantation in children (TCRdb year 2016). For context, the study as a whole: Using TCR repertoire profiling, the study followed T-cell immune reconstitution in a quantitative way in children after TCRalphabeta/CD19-depleted allogeneic hematopoietic cell transplantation.

Study-level results and caveats: Hyperexpanded clone frequencies declined over subsequent months; after one year, T-cell counts and TCRbeta diversity were mostly attributed to newly produced T cells. Apparently early alphabetaT-cell count recovery about two months after transplant reportedly relied on only several hundred rapidly expanded clones derived from non-depleted graft cells. In some patients, the high TCRbeta diversity seen at day 60 was put down to recipient T cells and intrathymic progenitors that had survived conditioning.

CDR1 and CDR2, per the germline V gene (reference sequence), are DFQATT and SNEGSKA. V gives up 5 bases and J gives up 0 bases, and the segment between their germline ends measures 8 bases. From its cysteine to its phenylalanine, the CDR3 spans 12 amino acids. Only the CDR3 portion is preserved as DNA: 36 bases, with reading frame beginning at the first base. The V gene is TRBV20-1 and the J gene is TRBJ2-7; the D gene assignment is ambiguous. The material was PBMCs, mostly from graft donor cells, obtained 180 days after TCRalphabeta/CD19-depleted stem cell transplant. The sequence came from a female patient aged 2-15 years who had a stem cell transplant for congenital amegakaryocytic thrombocytopenia, so the T cells may come from the graft donor. The CDR3 here reads CSAARNSYEQYF. In nucleotides, the sequence is TGCAGTGCTGCCCGGAACTCCTACGAGCAGTACTTC.